The entry that follows covers one TCR beta chain sequence. The table came from immunoSEQ multiplex PCR; TCRdb's copy has only in-frame clones and leaves some out. The sample includes 300,000 or so clones, over 75% of them seen just once. The data were taken from a study of blood T cell repertoires in COVID-19. The TCR sequence derives from a woman in her twenties or thirties who had recovered from COVID-19. Sequencing was done on a sample of PBMCs or T cells enriched from blood (not recorded which).

CDR3 bases: TGCGCCAGCAGCCCTCCGGAAACAGGAGACTACGAGCAGTACTTC. It specifies CASSPPETGDYEQYF. J is TRBJ2-7 and V is TRBV5-1; D is possibly TRBD1 (5 bases). This CDR3 is 15 amino acids long. Germline V gives CDR1 SGHRS, CDR2 YFSETQ. V shed 4 bases and J shed 3 bases, with 17 bases lying between them.